This TCR beta chain originates from a study of T cells in Graves' hyperthyroidism and ophthalmopathy (dated by TCRdb to about 2019). Notes on the research overall: Peripheral blood samples were taken at the time of initial diagnosis, prior to any treatment. To identify TCR V-J signatures that set the groups apart, the researchers used a discovery cohort of 90 to 100 patients, made up of roughly 40 with Graves' ophthalmopathy and around 58 with stable Graves' hyperthyroidism. Prospective prediction of ophthalmopathy was tested in an independent validation cohort of about 19 hyperthyroidism patients and some 17 patients who later progressed to ophthalmopathy. The approximately 98 discovery patients were randomly divided into training and test sets at a 7:3 ratio. In addition, the study compared T-cell repertoires in thyroid tissue and in blood from about six Graves' hyperthyroidism patients. Once sampling was done, hyperthyroidism patients were given methimazole at a starting dose of 30 mg daily, whereas ophthalmopathy patients were given high-dose intravenous methylprednisolone. According to the paper, TCR Vbeta CDR3 sequencing was carried out on more than 120 peripheral blood samples, which came from 40 to 45 ophthalmopathy, approximately 78 hyperthyroidism and approximately 17 progressor patients. Overall study outcomes, separate from this receptor: Sample size was not statistically predetermined, and blinding of investigators to group allocation was not performed. In validation, the model predicted progression to ophthalmopathy a median of about 6.8 months before onset, with over 55% sensitivity and 72.22% specificity. Ophthalmopathy was separated from stable hyperthyroidism by a 13 V-J signature model, with around 88% sensitivity and approximately 84% specificity obtained in cross-validation and 80%/75% obtained in testing. Most expanded thyroid clonotypes (frequency above 0.001) were also detected in blood, suggesting blood repertoires may reflect thyroid immune responses.

TCR beta CDR3 regions were amplified from RNA transcripts. A first-round RT-PCR of the TCR CDR3 used the HTBI primer set with the Qiagen OneStep RT-PCR kit. A second multiplex PCR round built the libraries, followed by size selection and purification. Paired-end sequencing of the libraries was performed with 100 bp reads on an Illumina HiSeq2000. The authors processed their data as follows. SOAPnuke was used to process the raw data, throwing out any read that contained adapters or uncalled bases, had a mean Phred below 15, or lacked an exact constant-primer or identifier match. High-quality paired reads were merged using COPE v1.2.5, and each unique nucleotide sequence was defined as a clonotype. MiTCR v1.1 was used to align the clonotypes against IMGT TRBV, TRBD and TRBJ reference segments. Analysis was restricted to V-J combinations with a frequency above 0.0001, which covered about 99% of repertoires. A TCS score was defined as the ratio between F50 (clonal expansion) and ExV (chaos), using BLOSUM62-based TCRdist between CDR3 peptides within each V-J. Welch's t-statistics and random forest reduced around 510 V-J features to 13, which were used in a naive Bayes classifier (R e1071). TCRdb applied fastp at Q25 and MiXCR to the public reads, then kept only in-frame beta chains. CDR3 protein duplicates are merged, each entry listing the most common genes and DNA. These V and J calls derive from TCRdb rather than the authors' analysis. The sample table shows a few hundred thousand distinct CDR3 sequences, and about 15% are seen once. The top ten clonotypes cover around 17% of the sample.

A patient counted as having stable Graves' hyperthyroidism if no progression to ophthalmopathy occurred over 18 months of follow-up. Hyperthyroidism patients were newly diagnosed, with disease duration under 2 months, and aged 18 to 65 years. Exclusion was applied to patients with uncontrolled infections, other autoimmune diseases, pregnancy or lactation. Clinical symptoms, serum thyroxine and TRAb, thyroid ultrasound, and orbital computed tomography formed the basis for the diagnoses. PBMCs were isolated from 10 ml of fresh peripheral blood by Ficoll-Paque density gradient centrifugation. Trizol reagent was used to extract total RNA, and RNA quality was then checked on an Agilent 2100 Bioanalyzer. Regarding this clonotype: The clone's antigen remains unknown. There are no base qualities to consult, and no much larger clone falls within one base.

At the junction V is shortened by 5 bases and J by 8 bases, with 10 bases in between. Including cysteine and phenylalanine, the CDR3 has 13 amino acids. Just CDR3 DNA is preserved here, 39 bases in frame from base 1. The CDR1 and CDR2 encoded by the germline V gene (reference sequence) are PRHDT and FYEKMQ. The chain is made from TRBV13 and TRBJ1-6; a confident D gene designation cannot be given. The specimen sequenced was blood. This clonotype originated in a woman aged 18-35 years with Graves' hyperthyroidism. CDR3 protein: CASSLMLDSPLHF. The nucleotide sequence is TGTGCCAGCAGCCTCATGCTTGATTCACCCCTCCACTTT.